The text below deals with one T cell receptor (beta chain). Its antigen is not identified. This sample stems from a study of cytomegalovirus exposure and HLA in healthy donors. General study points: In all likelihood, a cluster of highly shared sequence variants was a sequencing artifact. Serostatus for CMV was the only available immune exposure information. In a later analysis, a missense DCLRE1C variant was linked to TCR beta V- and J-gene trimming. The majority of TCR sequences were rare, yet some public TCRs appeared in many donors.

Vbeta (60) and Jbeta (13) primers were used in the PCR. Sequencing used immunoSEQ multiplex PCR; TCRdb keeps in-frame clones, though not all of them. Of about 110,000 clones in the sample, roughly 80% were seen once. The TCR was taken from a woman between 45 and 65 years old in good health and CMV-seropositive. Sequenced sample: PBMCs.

CDR3 protein: CASSPGTGGGYTF. The DNA of the CDR3 is TGTGCCAGCTCGCCCGGGACAGGGGGCGGCTACACCTTC. The genes are TRBV18 and TRBJ1-2; TRBD1 aligns across 12 bases. The germline V gene encodes CDR1 KGHSH and CDR2 LQKENI. After removal of 6 bases from V and 8 bases from J, the junction contained 4 bases not matched to a gene. The CDR3 consists of 13 residues.